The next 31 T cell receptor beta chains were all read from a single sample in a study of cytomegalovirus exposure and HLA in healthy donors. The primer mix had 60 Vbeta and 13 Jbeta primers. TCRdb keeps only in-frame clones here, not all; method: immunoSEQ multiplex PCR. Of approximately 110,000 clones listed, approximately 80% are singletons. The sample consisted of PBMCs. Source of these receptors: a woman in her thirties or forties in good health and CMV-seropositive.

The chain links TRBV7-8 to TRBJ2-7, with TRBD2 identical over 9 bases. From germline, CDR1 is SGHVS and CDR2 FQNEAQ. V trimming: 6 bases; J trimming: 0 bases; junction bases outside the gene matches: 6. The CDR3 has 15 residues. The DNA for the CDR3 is TGTGCCAGCAGTTCATTTAGCGGGAGCTCCTACGAGCAGTACTTC. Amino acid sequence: CASSSFSGSSYEQYF.

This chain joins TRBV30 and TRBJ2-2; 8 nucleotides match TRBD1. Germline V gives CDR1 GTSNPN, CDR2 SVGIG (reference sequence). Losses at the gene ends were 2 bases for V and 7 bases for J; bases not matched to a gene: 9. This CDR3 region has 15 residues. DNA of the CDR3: TGTGCCTGGAGTCTGGGACAGGCGCTCGGCGGGGAGCTGTTTTTT. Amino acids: CAWSLGQALGGELFF.

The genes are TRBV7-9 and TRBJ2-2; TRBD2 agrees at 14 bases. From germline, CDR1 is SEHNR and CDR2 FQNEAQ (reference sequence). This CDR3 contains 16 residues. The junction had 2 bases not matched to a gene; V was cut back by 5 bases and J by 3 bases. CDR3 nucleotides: TGTGCCAGCAGCCAGACTAGCGGGAGGGACACCGGGGAGCTGTTTTTT. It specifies CASSQTSGRDTGELFF.

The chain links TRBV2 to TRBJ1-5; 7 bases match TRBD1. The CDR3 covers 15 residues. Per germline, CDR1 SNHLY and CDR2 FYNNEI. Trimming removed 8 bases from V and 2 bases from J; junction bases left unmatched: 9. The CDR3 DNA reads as TGTGCCAGCTATCAAGGAGGACAGGGCAATCAGCCCCAGCATTTT. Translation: CASYQGGQGNQPQHF.

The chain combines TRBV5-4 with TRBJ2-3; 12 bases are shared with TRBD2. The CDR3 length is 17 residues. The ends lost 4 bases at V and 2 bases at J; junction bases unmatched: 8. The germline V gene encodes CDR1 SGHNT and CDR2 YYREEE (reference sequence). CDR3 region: CASSRRLAGVFTDTQYF. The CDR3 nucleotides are TGTGCCAGCAGCCGTCGACTAGCGGGAGTGTTCACAGATACGCAGTATTTT. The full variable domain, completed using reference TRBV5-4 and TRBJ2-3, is ETGVTQSPTHLIKTRGQQVTLRCSSQSGHNTVSWYQQALGQGPQFIFQYYREEENGRGNFPPRFSGLQFPNYSSELNVNALELDDSALYLCASSRRLAGVFTDTQYFGPGTRLTVL.

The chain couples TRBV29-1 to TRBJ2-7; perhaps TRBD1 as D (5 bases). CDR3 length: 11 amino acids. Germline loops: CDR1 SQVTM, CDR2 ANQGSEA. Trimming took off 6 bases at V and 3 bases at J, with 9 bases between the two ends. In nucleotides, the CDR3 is TGCAGCGTCCAGGGTTACTACGAGCAGTACTTC. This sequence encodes CSVQGYYEQYF.

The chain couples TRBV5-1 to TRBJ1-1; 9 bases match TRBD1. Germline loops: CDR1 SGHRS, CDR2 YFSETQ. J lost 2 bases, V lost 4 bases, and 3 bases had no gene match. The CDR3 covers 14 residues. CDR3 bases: TGCGCCAGCAGCACGACAGGGGGAAACACTGAAGCTTTCTTT. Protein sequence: CASSTTGGNTEAFF.

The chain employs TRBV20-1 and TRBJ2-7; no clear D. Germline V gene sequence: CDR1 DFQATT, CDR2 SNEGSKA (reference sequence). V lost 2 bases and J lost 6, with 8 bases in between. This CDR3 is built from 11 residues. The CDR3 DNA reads TGCAGTGCTAGACAAGCTAGCGAGCAGTACTTC. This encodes CSARQASEQYF.

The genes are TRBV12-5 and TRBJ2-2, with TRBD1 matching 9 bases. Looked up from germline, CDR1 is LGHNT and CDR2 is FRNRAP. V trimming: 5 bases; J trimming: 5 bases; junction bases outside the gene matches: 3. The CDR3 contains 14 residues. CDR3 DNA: TGTGCTAGTGGTCGGGACAGGGAAACCGGGGAGCTGTTTTTT. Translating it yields CASGRDRETGELFF.

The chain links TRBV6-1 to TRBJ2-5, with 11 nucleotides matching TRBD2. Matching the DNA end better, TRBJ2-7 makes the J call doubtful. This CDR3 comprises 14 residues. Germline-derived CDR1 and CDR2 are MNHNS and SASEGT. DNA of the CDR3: TGTGCCAGCAGTAATAGCGGGGGGGGAGACGAGCAGTACTTC. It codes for CASSNSGGGDEQYF.

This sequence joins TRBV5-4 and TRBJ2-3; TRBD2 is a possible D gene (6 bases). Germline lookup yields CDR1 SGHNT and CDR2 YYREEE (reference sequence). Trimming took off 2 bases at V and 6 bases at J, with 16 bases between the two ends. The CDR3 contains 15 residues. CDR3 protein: CASSFKGTGLDTQYF. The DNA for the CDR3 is TGTGCCAGCAGCTTTAAGGGGACTGGACTTGATACGCAGTATTTT.

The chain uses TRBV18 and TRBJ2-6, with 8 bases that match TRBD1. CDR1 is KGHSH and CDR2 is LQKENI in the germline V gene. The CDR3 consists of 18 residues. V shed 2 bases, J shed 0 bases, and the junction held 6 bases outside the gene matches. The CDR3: CASSPGTGLLSGANVLTF. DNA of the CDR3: TGTGCCAGCTCACCAGGGACAGGCCTACTCTCTGGGGCCAACGTCCTGACTTTC.

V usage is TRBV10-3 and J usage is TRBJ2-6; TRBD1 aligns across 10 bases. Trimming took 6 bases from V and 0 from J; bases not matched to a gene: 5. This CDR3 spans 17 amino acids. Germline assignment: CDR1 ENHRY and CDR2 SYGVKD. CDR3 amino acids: CAISPGDRGSGANVLTF. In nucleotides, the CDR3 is TGTGCCATCAGCCCCGGGGACAGGGGCTCTGGGGCCAACGTCCTGACTTTC.

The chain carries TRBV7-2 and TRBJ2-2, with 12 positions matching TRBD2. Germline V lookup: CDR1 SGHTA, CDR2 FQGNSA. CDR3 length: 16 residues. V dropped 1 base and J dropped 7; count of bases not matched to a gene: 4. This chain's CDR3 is CASSLDGTSGYGELFF. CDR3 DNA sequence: TGTGCCAGCAGCTTAGATGGGACTAGCGGGTACGGGGAGCTGTTTTTT.

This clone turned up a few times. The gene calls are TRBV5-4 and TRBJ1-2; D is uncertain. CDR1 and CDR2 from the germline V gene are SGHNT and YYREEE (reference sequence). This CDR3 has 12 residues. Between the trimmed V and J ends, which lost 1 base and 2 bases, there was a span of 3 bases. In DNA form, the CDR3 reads TGTGCCAGCAGCTTGACAAACTATGGCTACACCTTC. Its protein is CASSLTNYGYTF.

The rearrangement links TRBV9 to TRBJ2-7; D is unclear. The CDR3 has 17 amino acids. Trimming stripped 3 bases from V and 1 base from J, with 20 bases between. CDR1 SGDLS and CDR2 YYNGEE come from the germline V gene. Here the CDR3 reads CASSASNGGAFSYEQYF. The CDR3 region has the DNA TGTGCCAGCAGCGCTTCAAACGGCGGAGCTTTTTCCTACGAGCAGTACTTC.

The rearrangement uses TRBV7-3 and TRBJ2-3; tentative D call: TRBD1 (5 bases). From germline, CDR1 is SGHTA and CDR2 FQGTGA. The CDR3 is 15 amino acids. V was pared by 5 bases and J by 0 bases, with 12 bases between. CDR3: CASSLSAGSTDTQYF. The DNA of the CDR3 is TGTGCCAGCAGCCTGTCGGCAGGGAGCACAGATACGCAGTATTTT.

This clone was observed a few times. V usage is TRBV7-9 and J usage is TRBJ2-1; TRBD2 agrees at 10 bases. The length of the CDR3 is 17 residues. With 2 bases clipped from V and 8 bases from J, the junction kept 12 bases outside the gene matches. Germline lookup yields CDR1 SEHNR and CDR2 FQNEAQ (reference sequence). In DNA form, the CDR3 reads TGTGCCAGCAGCTTACAAGGAGCTAGCGGGAGTACCGATGAGCAGTTCTTC. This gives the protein CASSLQGASGSTDEQFF.

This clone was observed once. In DNA, the CDR3 is TGTGCCAGCAGTTACGATGGGGCCGAGCAGTACTTC. This gives the protein CASSYDGAEQYF. This chain connects TRBV6-5 to TRBJ2-7; a weak D match, TRBD1 (5 bases). CDR3 size: 12 residues. V lost 2 bases to trimming and J lost 6 bases, with 8 bases between them. From germline, CDR1 is MNHEY and CDR2 SVGAGI.

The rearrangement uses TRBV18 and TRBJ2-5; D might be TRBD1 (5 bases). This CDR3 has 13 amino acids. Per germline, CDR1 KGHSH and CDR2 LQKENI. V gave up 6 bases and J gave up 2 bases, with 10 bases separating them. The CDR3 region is CASSTGVQETQYF. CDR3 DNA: TGTGCCAGCTCCACAGGCGTTCAAGAGACCCAGTACTTC.

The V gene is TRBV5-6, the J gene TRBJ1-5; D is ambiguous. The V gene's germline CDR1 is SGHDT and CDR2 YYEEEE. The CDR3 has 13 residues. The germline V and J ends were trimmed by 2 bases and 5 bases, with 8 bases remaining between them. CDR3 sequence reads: CASSFRVHQPQHF. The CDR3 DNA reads TGTGCCAGCAGCTTTCGGGTTCATCAGCCCCAGCATTTT.

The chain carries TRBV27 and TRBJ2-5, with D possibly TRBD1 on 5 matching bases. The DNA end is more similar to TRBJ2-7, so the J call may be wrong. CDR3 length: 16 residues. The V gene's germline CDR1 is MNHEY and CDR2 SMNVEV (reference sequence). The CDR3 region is CASSLTRQSGLYEQYF. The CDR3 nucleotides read TGTGCCAGCAGTCTAACACGACAGTCTGGCCTCTACGAGCAGTACTTC.

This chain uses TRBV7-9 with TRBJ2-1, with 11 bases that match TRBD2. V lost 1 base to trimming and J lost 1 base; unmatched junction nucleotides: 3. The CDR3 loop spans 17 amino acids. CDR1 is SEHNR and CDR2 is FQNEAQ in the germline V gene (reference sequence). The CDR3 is CASSLDSSGGSYNEQFF. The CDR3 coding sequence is TGTGCCAGCAGCTTAGATTCTAGCGGGGGGTCCTACAATGAGCAGTTCTTC.

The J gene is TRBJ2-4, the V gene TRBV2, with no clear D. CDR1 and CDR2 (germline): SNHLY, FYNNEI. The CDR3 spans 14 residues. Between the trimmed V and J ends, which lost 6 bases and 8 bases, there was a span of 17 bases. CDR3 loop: CASRLGGRSDIQYF. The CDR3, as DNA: TGTGCCAGCAGGTTAGGTGGCAGGTCGGACATTCAGTACTTC.

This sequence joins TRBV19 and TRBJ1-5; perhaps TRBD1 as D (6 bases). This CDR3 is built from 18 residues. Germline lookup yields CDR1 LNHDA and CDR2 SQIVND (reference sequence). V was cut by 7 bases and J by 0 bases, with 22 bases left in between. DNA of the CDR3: TGTGCCAGTACCATTCTCAGGGGCGGCTTTCTTAGCAATCAGCCCCAGCATTTT. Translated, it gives CASTILRGGFLSNQPQHF.

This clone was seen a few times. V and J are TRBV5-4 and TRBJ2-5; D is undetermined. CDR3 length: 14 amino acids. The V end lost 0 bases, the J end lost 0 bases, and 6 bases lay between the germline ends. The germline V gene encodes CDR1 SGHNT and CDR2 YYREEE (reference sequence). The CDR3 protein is CASSLDSDQETQYF. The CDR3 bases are TGTGCCAGCAGCTTGGACAGTGACCAAGAGACCCAGTACTTC. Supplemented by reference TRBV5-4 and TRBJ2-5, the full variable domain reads ETGVTQSPTHLIKTRGQQVTLRCSSQSGHNTVSWYQQALGQGPQFIFQYYREEENGRGNFPPRFSGLQFPNYSSELNVNALELDDSALYLCASSLDSDQETQYFGPGTRLLVL.

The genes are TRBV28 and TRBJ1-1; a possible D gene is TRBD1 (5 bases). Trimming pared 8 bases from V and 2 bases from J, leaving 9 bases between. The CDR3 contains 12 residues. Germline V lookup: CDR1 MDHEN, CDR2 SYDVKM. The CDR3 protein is CASVGANTEAFF. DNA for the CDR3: TGTGCCAGCGTTGGGGCTAACACTGAAGCTTTCTTT. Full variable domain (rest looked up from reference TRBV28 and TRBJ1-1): DVKVTQSSRYLVKRTGEKVFLECVQDMDHENMFWYRQDPGLGLRLIYFSYDVKMKEKGDIPEGYSVSREKKERFSLILESASTNQTSMYLCASVGANTEAFFGQGTRLTVV.

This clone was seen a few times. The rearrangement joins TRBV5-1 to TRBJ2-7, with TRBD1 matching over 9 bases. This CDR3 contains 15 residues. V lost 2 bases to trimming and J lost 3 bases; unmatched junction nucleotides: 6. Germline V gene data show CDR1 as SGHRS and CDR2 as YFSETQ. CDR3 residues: CASSFAGTGFYEQYF. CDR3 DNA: TGCGCCAGCAGCTTCGCCGGGACAGGGTTCTACGAGCAGTACTTC.

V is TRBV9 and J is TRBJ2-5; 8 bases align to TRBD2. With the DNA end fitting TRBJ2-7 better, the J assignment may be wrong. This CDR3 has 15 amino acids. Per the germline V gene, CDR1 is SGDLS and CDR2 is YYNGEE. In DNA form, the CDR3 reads TGTGCCAGCAGCGCCGGGGGGGACAATTCCTACGAGCAGTACTTC. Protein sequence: CASSAGGDNSYEQYF.

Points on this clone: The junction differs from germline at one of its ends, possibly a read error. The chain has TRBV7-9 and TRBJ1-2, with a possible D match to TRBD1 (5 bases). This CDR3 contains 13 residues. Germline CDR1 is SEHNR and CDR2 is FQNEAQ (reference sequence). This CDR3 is CSSSLGGVEGYTF. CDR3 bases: TGTTCCAGCAGCTTGGGGGGGGTAGAGGGCTACACCTTC.

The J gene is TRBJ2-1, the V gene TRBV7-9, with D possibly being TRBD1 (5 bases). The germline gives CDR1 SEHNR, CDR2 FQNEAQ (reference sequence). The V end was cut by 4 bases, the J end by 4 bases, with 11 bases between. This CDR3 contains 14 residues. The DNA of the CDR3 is TGTGCCAGCAGCTCCTGGACACTTTACAATGAGCAGTTCTTC. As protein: CASSSWTLYNEQFF.